Here is one T cell receptor beta chain with its context. Its target is not known. One base away lies a much larger clone, so this may be a sequencing read error. CDR3 length: 13 residues. Germline V gives CDR1 MNHNS, CDR2 SASEGT. Trimming took 6 bases from V and 12 from J, leaving 21 bases between them. The entry originates in a study of T-cell reconstitution after alpha-beta-depleted transplantation in children. Study-level points and caveats: There were some patients whose high TCRbeta diversity at day 60 came from surviving recipient T cells and thymic progenitors. A year post-transplant, T-cell counts and diversity derived mostly from newly produced T cells. Reportedly, roughly two months post-transplant, alpha-beta T cells arose from several hundred expanded graft clones.

A library of TCRbeta sequences, prepared with unique molecular identifiers, was generated. TCRdb reprocessed the PCR reads via MiXCR and lists one record per CDR3 protein. Of 200,000 to 250,000 distinct CDR3 sequences in the sample, around 7.8% are singletons; the top ten hold under 8%. The sequence was collected from a male patient under 18 who had a stem cell transplant for acute lymphoblastic leukemia, so the T cells may come from the graft donor. The chain carries TRBV6-1 and TRBJ2-7, with D possibly matching TRBD2 (6 bases). The sequencing here drew on PBMCs, mostly from graft donor cells, taken 180 days after TCRalphabeta/CD19-depleted stem cell transplant. The CDR3 is CASSPGRSRGLYF. CDR3 in DNA: TGTGCCAGCAGCCCGGGGAGGAGCCGCGGGCTGTACTTC.